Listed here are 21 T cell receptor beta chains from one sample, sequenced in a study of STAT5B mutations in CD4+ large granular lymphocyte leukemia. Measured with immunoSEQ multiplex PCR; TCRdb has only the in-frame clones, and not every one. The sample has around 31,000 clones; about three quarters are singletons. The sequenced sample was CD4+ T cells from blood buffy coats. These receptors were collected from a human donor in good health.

CDR3: CASSPPPNNEQFF. The CDR3 bases are TGCGCCAGCAGCCCGCCACCCAACAATGAGCAGTTCTTC. The chain recombines TRBV5-1 with TRBJ2-1; D gene unclear. Trimming pared 4 bases from V and 5 bases from J, leaving 10 bases between. CDR1 and CDR2 (germline): SGHRS, YFSETQ. The CDR3 is made up of 13 amino acids.

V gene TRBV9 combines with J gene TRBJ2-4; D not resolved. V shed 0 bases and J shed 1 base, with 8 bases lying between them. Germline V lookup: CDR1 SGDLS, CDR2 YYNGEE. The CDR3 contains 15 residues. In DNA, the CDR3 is TGTGCCAGCAGCGTAGTAGTGGTGGCCAAAAACATTCAGTACTTC. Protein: CASSVVVVAKNIQYF.

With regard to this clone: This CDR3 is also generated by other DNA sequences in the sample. The CDR3 DNA follows: TGTGCCAGCAGCTTAGGCCGTAGCACAGATACGCAGTATTTT. Its protein is CASSLGRSTDTQYF. This chain links TRBV11-3 with TRBJ2-3; D unclear. The CDR3 length is 14 residues. The germline V and J ends were trimmed by 1 base and 0 bases, with 5 bases remaining between them. CDR1 is SGHNT, CDR2 YENEEA, per germline.

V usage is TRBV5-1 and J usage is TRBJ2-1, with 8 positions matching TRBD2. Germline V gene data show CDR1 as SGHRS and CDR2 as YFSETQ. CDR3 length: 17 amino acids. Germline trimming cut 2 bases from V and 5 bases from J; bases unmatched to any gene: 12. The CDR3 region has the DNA TGCGCCAGCAGCTTCGTGGTGGGCGGGGGGAAAAACAATGAGCAGTTCTTC. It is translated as CASSFVVGGGKNNEQFF. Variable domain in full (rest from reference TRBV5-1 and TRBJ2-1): KAGVTQTPRYLIKTRGQQVTLSCSPISGHRSVSWYQQTPGQGLQFLFEYFSETQRNKGNFPGRFSGRQFSNSRSEMNVSTLELGDSALYLCASSFVVGGGKNNEQFFGPGTRLTVL.

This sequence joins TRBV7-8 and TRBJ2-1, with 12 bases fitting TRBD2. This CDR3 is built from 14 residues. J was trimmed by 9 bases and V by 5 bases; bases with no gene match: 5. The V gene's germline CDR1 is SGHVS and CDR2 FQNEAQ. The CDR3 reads CASSPRTSGVEQFF. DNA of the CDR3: TGTGCCAGCAGCCCCCGGACTAGCGGGGTTGAGCAGTTCTTC. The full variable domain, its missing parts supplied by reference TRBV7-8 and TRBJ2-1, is GAGVSQSPRYKVAKRGQDVALRCDPISGHVSLFWYQQALGQGPEFLTYFQNEAQLDKSGLPSDRFFAERPEGSVSTLKIQRTQQEDSAVYLCASSPRTSGVEQFFGPGTRLTVL.

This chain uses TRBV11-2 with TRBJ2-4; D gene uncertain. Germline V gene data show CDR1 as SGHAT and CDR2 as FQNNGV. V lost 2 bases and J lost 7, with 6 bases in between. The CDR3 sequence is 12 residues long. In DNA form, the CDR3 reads TGTGCCAGCAGCTTAATCCAGAACATTCAGTACTTC. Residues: CASSLIQNIQYF.

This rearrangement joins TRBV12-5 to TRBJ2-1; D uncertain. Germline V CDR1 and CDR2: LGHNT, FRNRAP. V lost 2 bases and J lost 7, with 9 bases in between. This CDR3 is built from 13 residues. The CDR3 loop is CASGLLGKNEQFF. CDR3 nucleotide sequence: TGTGCTAGTGGTTTGCTAGGCAAAAATGAGCAGTTCTTC.

The CDR3 loop is CASSLGLADYEQYF. CDR3 bases: TGTGCCAGCAGCTTAGGACTAGCTGACTACGAGCAGTACTTC. The chain links TRBV7-8 to TRBJ2-7; 7 bases map to TRBD2. CDR3 length equals 14 residues. The V and J ends lost 1 base and 3 bases, in that order; junction bases with no gene match: 3. Germline V CDR1 and CDR2: SGHVS, FQNEAQ.

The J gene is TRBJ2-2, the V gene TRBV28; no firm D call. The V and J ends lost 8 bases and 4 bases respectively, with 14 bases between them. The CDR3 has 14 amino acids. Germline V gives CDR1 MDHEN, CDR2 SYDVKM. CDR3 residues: CASRQLPGTGELFF. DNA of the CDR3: TGTGCCAGCCGGCAGCTACCGGGCACCGGGGAGCTGTTTTTT.

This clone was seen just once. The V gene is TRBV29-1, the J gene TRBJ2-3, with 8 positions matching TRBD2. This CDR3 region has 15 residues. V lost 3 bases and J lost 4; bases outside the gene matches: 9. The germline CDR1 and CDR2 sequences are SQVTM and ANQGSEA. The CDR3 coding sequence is TGCAGCGTTGAGCCCCGGGGGACTAGATCAGATACGCAGTATTTT. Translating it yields CSVEPRGTRSDTQYF.

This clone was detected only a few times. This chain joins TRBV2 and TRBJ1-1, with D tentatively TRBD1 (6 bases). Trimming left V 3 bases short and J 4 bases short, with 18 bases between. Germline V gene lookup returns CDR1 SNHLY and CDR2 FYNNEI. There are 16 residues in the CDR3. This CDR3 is CASSDRGPRGGTEAFF. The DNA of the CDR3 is TGTGCCAGCAGTGACCGGGGGCCCAGAGGGGGCACTGAAGCTTTCTTT.

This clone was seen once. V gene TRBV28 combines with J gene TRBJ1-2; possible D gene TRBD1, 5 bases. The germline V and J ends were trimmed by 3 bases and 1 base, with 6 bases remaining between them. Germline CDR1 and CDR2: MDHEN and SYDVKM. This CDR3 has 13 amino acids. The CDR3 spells CASSFQGNYGYTF. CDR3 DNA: TGTGCCAGCAGTTTTCAGGGTAACTATGGCTACACCTTC.

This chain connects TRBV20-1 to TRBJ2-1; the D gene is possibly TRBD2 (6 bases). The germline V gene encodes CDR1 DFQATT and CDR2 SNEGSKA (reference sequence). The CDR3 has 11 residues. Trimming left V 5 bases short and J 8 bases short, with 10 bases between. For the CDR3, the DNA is TGCAGTGCTTCTAAGCGGGATGAGCAGTTCTTC. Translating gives CSASKRDEQFF.

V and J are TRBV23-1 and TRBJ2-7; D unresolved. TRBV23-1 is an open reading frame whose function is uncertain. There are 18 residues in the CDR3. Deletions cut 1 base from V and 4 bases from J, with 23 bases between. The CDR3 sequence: CASSQLAPLGHRSYEQYV. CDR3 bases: TGCGCCAGCAGTCAATTAGCCCCGCTAGGGCACCGATCTTACGAGCAGTACGTC.

The CDR3 loop reads CASSVGYTF. CDR3 DNA: TGTGCCAGCAGTGTTGGCTACACCTTC. The V call is TRBV6-4, the J call TRBJ1-2; D is unresolved. Per the germline V gene, CDR1 is MRHNA and CDR2 is SNTAGT. V lost 4 bases, J lost 7 bases, and 1 base lay in between. The CDR3 has 9 residues.

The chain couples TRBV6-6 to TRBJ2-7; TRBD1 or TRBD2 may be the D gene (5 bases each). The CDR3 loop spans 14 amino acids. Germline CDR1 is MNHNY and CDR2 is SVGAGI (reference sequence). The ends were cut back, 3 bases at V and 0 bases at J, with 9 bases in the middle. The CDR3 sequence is CASSYKGPSYEQYF. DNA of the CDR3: TGTGCCAGCAGTTATAAGGGACCCTCCTACGAGCAGTACTTC.

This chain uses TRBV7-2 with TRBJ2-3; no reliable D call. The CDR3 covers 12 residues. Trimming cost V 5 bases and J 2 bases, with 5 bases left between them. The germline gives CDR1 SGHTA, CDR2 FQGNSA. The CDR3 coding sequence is TGTGCCAGCAGCCAATACACAGATACGCAGTATTTT. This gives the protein CASSQYTDTQYF.

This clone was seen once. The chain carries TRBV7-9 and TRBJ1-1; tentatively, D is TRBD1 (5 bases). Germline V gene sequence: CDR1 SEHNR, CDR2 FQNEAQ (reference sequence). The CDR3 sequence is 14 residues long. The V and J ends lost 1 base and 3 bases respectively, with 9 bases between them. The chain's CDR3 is CASSLGDSYTEAFF. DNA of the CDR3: TGTGCCAGCAGCTTAGGAGACAGCTACACTGAAGCTTTCTTT.

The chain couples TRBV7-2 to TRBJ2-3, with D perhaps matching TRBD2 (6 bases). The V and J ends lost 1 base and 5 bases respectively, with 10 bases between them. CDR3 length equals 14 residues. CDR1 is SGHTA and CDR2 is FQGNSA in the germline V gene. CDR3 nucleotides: TGTGCCAGCAGCTTAGAGGGTAGCGGAGATACGCAGTATTTT. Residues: CASSLEGSGDTQYF. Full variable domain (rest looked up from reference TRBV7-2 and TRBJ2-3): GAGVSQSPSNKVTEKGKDVELRCDPISGHTALYWYRQSLGQGLEFLIYFQGNSAPDKSGLPSDRFSAERTGGSVSTLTIQRTQQEDSAVYLCASSLEGSGDTQYFGPGTRLTVL.

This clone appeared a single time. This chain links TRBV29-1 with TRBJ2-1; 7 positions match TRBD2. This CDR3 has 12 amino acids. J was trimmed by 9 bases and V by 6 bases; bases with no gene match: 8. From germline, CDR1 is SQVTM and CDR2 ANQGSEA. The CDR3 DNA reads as TGCAGCGTAGGGGAGGGGCATGGTGAGCAGTTCTTC. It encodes CSVGEGHGEQFF.

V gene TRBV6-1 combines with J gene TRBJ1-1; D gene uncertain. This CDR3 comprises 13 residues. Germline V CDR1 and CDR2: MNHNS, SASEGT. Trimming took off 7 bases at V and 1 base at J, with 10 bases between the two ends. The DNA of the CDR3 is TGTGCCAGCACTCCTTCACGGAACACTGAAGCTTTCTTT. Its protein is CASTPSRNTEAFF.